The clone carrying this TCR beta chain has just one count. Its antigen remains unknown. Disease duration was under 3 months in the ophthalmopathy patients, who also had a Clinical Activity Score of at least 3 and a NOSPECS grade of at least 4. V was pared by 4 bases and J by 2 bases, with 0 bases of the junction left unmatched. The CDR3 runs 14 residues. Germline values: CDR1 ENHRY, CDR2 SYGVKD. RNA transcripts served as the template for amplifying TCR beta CDR3 regions. With the HTBI primer set, the TCR CDR3 went through a first round of RT-PCR. One entry per CDR3 protein results from TCRdb running MiXCR on the multiplex PCR reads. The data contain 35,000 or so distinct CDR3 sequences, around 53% of them singletons. This specimen comes from a study of T cells in Graves' hyperthyroidism and ophthalmopathy. Study-wide background: Peripheral blood sampling occurred at initial diagnosis, before any treatment.

Findings and caveats of the study: Also found in blood were most expanded thyroid clonotypes above 0.001. Using 13 V-J features, a model discriminated ophthalmopathy from stable hyperthyroidism.

V usage is TRBV10-3 and J usage is TRBJ2-1; 9 bases agree with TRBD1. The sequence was obtained from a man aged 40-50 years with Graves' ophthalmopathy. The sample taken for sequencing was blood. The DNA of the CDR3 is TGTGCCATCAGTGGGGACAGGGCCTACAATGAGCAGTTCTTC. It is translated as CAISGDRAYNEQFF.